This T cell receptor (beta chain) was identified during a study of PD-1 blockade in classical Hodgkin lymphoma. This clone was recorded a few times. The target antigen is unknown. Patients all relapsed after autologous stem cell transplantation, and there was variation in brentuximab vedotin exposure. Complete response, partial response or progressive disease was recorded as best response. General study points: The study found that TCR diversity rose significantly by C4D1 in CD4+ but not CD8+ cells.

This CDR3 is 15 amino acids long. Germline V lookup: CDR1 LNHDA, CDR2 SQIVND (reference sequence). V shed 6 bases and J shed 2 bases, with 17 bases lying between them. Using immunoSEQ multiplex PCR, the repertoire was profiled, and TCRdb retains in-frame clones only, with some absent. The table shows 20,000 to 30,000 clones, with roughly three quarters occurring only once. This sequence originates from a human donor with classical Hodgkin lymphoma. The source was peripheral blood mononuclear cells (PBMCs), collected at baseline. The J gene is TRBJ2-7, the V gene TRBV19; maybe TRBD1 (7 bases). The CDR3 DNA sequence: TGTGCCAGTAGCCCCCTGCAGGGGGGCCCCTACGAGCAGTACTTC. Encoded protein: CASSPLQGGPYEQYF.